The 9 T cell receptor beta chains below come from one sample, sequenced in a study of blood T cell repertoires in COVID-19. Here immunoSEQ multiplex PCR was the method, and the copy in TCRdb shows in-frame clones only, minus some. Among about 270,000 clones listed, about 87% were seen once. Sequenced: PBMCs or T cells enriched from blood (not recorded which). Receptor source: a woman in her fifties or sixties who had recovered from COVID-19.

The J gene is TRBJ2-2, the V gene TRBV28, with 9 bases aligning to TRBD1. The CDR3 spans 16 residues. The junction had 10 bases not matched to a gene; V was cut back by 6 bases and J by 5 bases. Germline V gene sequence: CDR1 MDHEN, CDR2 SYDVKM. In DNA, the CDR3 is TGTGCCAGCAGCCCCGCGACAGGGGGAAAGACCGGGGAGCTGTTTTTT. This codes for CASSPATGGKTGELFF.

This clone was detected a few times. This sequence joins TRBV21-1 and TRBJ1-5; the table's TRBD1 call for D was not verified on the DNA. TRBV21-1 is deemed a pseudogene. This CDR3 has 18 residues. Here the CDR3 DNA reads TGTGCCAGCAGCAAAGCAAATCTTTATCAGGATAGCAATCAGCCCCAGCATTTT. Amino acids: CASSKANLYQDSNQPQHF.

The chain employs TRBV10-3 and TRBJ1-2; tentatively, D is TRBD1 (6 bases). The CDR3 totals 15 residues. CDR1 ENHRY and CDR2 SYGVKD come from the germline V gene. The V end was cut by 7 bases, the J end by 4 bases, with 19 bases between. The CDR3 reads CAIKDPVNRVYGYTF. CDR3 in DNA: TGTGCCATCAAAGACCCCGTGAACAGGGTCTATGGCTACACCTTC.

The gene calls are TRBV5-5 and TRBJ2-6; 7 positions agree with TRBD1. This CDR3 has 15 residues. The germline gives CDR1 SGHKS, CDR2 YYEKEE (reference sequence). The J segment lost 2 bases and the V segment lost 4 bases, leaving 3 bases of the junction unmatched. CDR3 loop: CASSQTGAGANVLTF. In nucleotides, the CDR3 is TGTGCCAGCAGCCAAACAGGGGCTGGGGCCAACGTCCTGACTTTC.

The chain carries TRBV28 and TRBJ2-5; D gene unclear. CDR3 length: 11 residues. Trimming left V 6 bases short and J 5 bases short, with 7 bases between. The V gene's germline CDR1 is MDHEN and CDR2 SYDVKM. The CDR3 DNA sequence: TGTGCCAGCAGCTCCTCGGAGACCCAGTACTTC. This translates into CASSSSETQYF.

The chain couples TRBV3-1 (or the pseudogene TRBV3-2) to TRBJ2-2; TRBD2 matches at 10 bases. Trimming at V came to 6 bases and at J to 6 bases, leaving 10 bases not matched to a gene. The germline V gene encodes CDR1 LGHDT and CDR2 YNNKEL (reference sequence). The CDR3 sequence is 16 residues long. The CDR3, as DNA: TGTGCCAGCAGTAAATTCCTAGCGGGAGTGGCCGGGGAGCTGTTTTTT. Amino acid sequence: CASSKFLAGVAGELFF.

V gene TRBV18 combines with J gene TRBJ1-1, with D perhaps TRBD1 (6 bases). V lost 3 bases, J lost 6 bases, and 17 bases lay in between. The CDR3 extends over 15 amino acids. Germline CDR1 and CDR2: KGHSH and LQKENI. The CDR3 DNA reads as TGTGCCAGCTCACCGTCGGCACAGGCAGGGGCTGAAGCTTTCTTT. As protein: CASSPSAQAGAEAFF.

CDR3 nucleotides: TGTGCCAGCAGCTTAGGCGGCACCGTTTCTGAAGCTTTCTTT. This codes for CASSLGGTVSEAFF. The V and J genes are TRBV7-9 and TRBJ1-1, with D hard to call. This CDR3 is 14 amino acids long. The germline CDR1 and CDR2 sequences are SEHNR and FQNEAQ (reference sequence). V was pared by 1 base and J by 6 bases, with 12 bases between.

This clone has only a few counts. This CDR3 reads CSASSRMIGQYF. The CDR3 bases are TGCAGTGCTAGTAGCCGCATGATTGGGCAGTACTTC. The genes are TRBV20-1 and TRBJ2-7; D is undetermined. V was shortened by 3 bases and J by 9 bases, with 15 bases between the two germline ends. The CDR3 is 12 amino acids. Germline CDR1 DFQATT, CDR2 SNEGSKA (reference sequence).